One TCR beta chain is described in this entry. Its target antigen remains unknown. Nothing much larger sits one base from this clone, and base qualities are not available. TCRbeta CDR3 regions were amplified from genomic DNA using the immunoSEQ Assay, a bias-controlled multiplex PCR. As for the authors' bioinformatics: Within the assay, amplification of reference gene primers was used to estimate how many nucleated cells each sample contained. Sequence reads were collapsed and filtered to measure the absolute abundance of every unique TCRbeta CDR3 rearrangement. For each sample, productive Simpson clonality was calculated as the square root of Simpson's diversity index across productive rearrangements. Entries here come from immuneACCESS through TCRdb and include only in-frame sequences with V and J called. Some clones fail to appear in such tables; in the studies checked, an unresolved V gene covers under half of the shortfall, and the cause of the remainder is unknown. V and J calls plus clone size are reproduced from that table; the DNA served to infer D and trimming. The sample table records about 51,000 clones; 86% of these occur just once. The ten top clones hold roughly 4.5% of the sample.

This sample was taken from a study of blood T cell repertoires in COVID-19 (dated by TCRdb to the early 2020s). Describing the broader study: Samples covering the acute and convalescent phases of COVID-19 were provided by collaborators in the United States, Italy and Spain. The prospective study material was composed of cDNA or gDNA derived from T cells, B-cell-depleted T cells, or PBMCs. Subjects who had been exposed to COVID-19, were actively infected with it, or had recovered from it provided the deeply sampled blood TCRbeta repertoires that made up the dataset. The repertoires were made available in a free public database intended to serve as a resource for research on the immune response to SARS-CoV-2. Samples were obtained from the ongoing ImmuneRACE study (first 160 participants) and from over 1,000 subjects provided by 6 global collaborators. A de-identified subject ID, COVID-19 status, age in years and sex were almost always included in the sample metadata. Where available, HLA class I and class II types were obtained from metadata supplied by the sample provider rather than from assay-based typing. Findings and caveats that apply to the study as a whole: The amount of clinical and demographic metadata varied by source and participant and was provided uncurated.

Whole blood was collected in K2EDTA tubes by collaborating institutions according to the institutions' own protocols. For TCRbeta analysis, collaborators shipped samples as frozen whole blood, isolated PBMCs, or DNA extracted from either of those sample types. Taken from the germline V gene, the CDR1 and CDR2 loops are SGDLS and YYNGEE. The CDR3 holds 16 amino acids from the cysteine to the phenylalanine. This entry keeps only the CDR3 DNA: 48 bases, framed from base 1. For this chain, trimming is 0 bases at the V end and 2 bases at the J end, and the number of junction bases without a gene match is 6.

The specimen sequenced was peripheral blood. The sequence was collected from an elderly man with active COVID-19. This receptor chain uses TRBV9 and TRBJ2-3; 7 bases in the middle match TRBD2. This receptor carries the CDR3 CASSVGPGLLTDTQYF. In nucleotides, the sequence is TGTGCCAGCAGCGTAGGCCCGGGACTACTCACAGATACGCAGTATTTT.